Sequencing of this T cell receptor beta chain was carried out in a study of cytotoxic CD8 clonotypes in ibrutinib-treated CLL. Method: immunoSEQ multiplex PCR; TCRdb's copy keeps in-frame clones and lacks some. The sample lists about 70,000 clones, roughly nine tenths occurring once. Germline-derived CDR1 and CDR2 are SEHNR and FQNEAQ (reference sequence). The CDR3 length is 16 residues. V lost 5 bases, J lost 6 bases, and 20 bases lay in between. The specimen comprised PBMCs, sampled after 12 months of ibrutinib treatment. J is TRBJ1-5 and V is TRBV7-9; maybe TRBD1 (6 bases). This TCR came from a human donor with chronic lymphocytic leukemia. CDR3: CASSATGTGGVQPQHF. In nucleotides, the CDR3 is TGTGCCAGCAGCGCAACAGGGACGGGCGGCGTTCAGCCCCAGCATTTT.